These 28 T cell receptor beta chains were sequenced from one sample in a study of blood T cell repertoires in COVID-19. Clones were read by immunoSEQ multiplex PCR, and TCRdb kept only the in-frame ones, dropping some. The sample lists 140,000 to 150,000 clones, roughly 90% occurring once. Sequencing was carried out using peripheral blood. All receptors come from a man between 65 and 80 years old with acute or convalescent COVID-19.

This clone has a single count. This chain links TRBV10-3 with TRBJ1-3; a weak D match, TRBD1 (6 bases). Per germline, CDR1 ENHRY and CDR2 SYGVKD. V dropped 7 bases and J dropped 0 bases, with 10 bases sitting between them. There are 14 residues in the CDR3. The CDR3 DNA is TGTGCCATCAAAGGGGGTATCTCTGGAAACACCATATATTTT. Its translation: CAIKGGISGNTIYF.

The chain combines TRBV19 with TRBJ2-1, with 11 positions matching TRBD2. CDR1 is LNHDA and CDR2 is SQIVND in the germline V gene (reference sequence). The CDR3 sequence is 15 residues long. J gave up 6 bases and V 3 bases, and 4 bases lay outside the gene matches. The DNA for the CDR3 is TGTGCCAGTAGTATGTGGACTAGCGGGCCCAATGAGCAGTTCTTC. Its translation is CASSMWTSGPNEQFF.

Worth noting for this clone: The germline gene is not matched at one end of the junction; a read error may be the cause. The chain couples TRBV7-2 to TRBJ2-5; TRBD2 matches at 9 bases. The CDR3 has 14 residues. Germline loops: CDR1 SGHTA, CDR2 FQGNSA. CDR3 nucleotide sequence: TGTGCCAGCAGCCTAGCGGGACTGGGTGAGACCCAGTACTTC. Encoded protein: CASSLAGLGETQYF. The full variable domain, its missing parts supplied by reference TRBV7-2 and TRBJ2-5, is GAGVSQSPSNKVTEKGKDVELRCDPISGHTALYWYRQSLGQGLEFLIYFQGNSAPDKSGLPSDRFSAERTGGSVSTLTIQRTQQEDSAVYLCASSLAGLGETQYFGPGTRLLVL.

This clone was counted once. The V and J genes are TRBV3-1 (or the pseudogene TRBV3-2) and TRBJ2-2, with D possibly TRBD2 on 7 matching bases. CDR3 length: 16 residues. CDR1 and CDR2 (germline): LGHDT, YNNKEL (reference sequence). V was clipped by 1 base and J by 4 bases, with 13 bases between them. DNA for the CDR3: TGTGCCAGCAGCCAAGGGGGGGGCATAGGCACCGGGGAGCTGTTTTTT. Its protein is CASSQGGGIGTGELFF.

J is TRBJ2-7 and V is TRBV7-2, with 14 bases matching TRBD2. CDR1 SGHTA and CDR2 FQGNSA come from the germline V gene. The CDR3 extends over 14 amino acids. After removal of 8 bases from V and 5 bases from J, the junction contained 5 bases not matched to a gene. CDR3 sequence (DNA): TGTGCCAGCCAAGGGACTAGCGGGGGCAACGAGCAGTACTTC. Protein: CASQGTSGGNEQYF.

The chain employs TRBV28 and TRBJ1-5, with D possibly matching TRBD1 (5 bases). The V end lost 3 bases, the J end lost 9 bases, and 12 bases lay between the germline ends. Germline V lookup: CDR1 MDHEN, CDR2 SYDVKM. CDR3 length equals 13 residues. The CDR3 is CASSFQGRRPQHF. CDR3 DNA: TGTGCCAGCAGTTTTCAGGGTAGGCGGCCCCAGCATTTT.

This clone has a handful of counts. This rearrangement joins TRBV4-2 to TRBJ1-4, with 7 positions matching TRBD1. The CDR3 is made up of 16 amino acids. CDR1 is LGHNA, CDR2 YNFKEQ, per germline. V shed 1 base and J 0 bases; nucleotides not matched to a gene: 2. CDR3 sequence: CASSQAGQATNEKLFF. The CDR3 DNA reads as TGTGCCAGCAGCCAAGCCGGACAGGCAACTAATGAAAAACTGTTTTTT.

CDR3 sequence reads: CASSYGQRSPPDTQYF. Here the CDR3 DNA reads TGTGCCAGCAGCTATGGACAAAGGTCCCCCCCAGATACGCAGTATTTT. V and J are TRBV5-4 and TRBJ2-3, with D tentatively TRBD1 (5 bases). In germline, CDR1 is SGHNT, CDR2 YYREEE (reference sequence). CDR3 length: 16 residues. V was trimmed by 3 bases and J by 4 bases, leaving 18 bases between them. Full variable domain (remainder filled in from reference TRBV5-4 and TRBJ2-3): ETGVTQSPTHLIKTRGQQVTLRCSSQSGHNTVSWYQQALGQGPQFIFQYYREEENGRGNFPPRFSGLQFPNYSSELNVNALELDDSALYLCASSYGQRSPPDTQYFGPGTRLTVL.

The chain links TRBV10-2 to TRBJ1-2; TRBD1 might be the D (6 bases). V lost 2 bases, J lost 7 bases, and 17 bases lay in between. The germline V gene encodes CDR1 WSHSY and CDR2 SAAADI. The CDR3 is made up of 15 amino acids. In DNA, the CDR3 is TGCGCCAGCAGTGAGCATATCGGGGGGCGGAGTGGCTACACCTTC. This sequence encodes CASSEHIGGRSGYTF.

This clone was recorded only once. The V call is TRBV10-3, the J call TRBJ2-7; 12 nucleotides line up with TRBD1. Trimming cost V 6 bases and J 5 bases; bases outside gene matches: 8. Germline V gene data show CDR1 as ENHRY and CDR2 as SYGVKD. CDR3 length: 15 residues. CDR3 DNA sequence: TGTGCCATCAGAGACACCGGGACAGGGGGCCACGAGCAGTACTTC. Residues: CAIRDTGTGGHEQYF.

The CDR3 loop is CASSVEARGRRNTIYF. In nucleotides, the CDR3 is TGTGCCAGCAGCGTAGAAGCCAGGGGGCGGAGAAACACCATATATTTT. The chain links TRBV9 to TRBJ1-3; 8 nucleotides agree with TRBD1. The V gene's germline CDR1 is SGDLS and CDR2 YYNGEE. V was pared by 0 bases and J by 5 bases, with 7 bases of the junction left unmatched. This CDR3 contains 16 residues.

The rearrangement links TRBV12-5 to TRBJ1-2; no clear D. V lost 6 bases and J lost 4, with 9 bases in between. This CDR3 has 12 amino acids. The germline V gene encodes CDR1 LGHNT and CDR2 FRNRAP. The CDR3 spells CASGNEAYGYTF. Written as DNA, the CDR3 is TGTGCTAGTGGAAACGAGGCCTATGGCTACACCTTC.

This rearrangement joins TRBV24-1 to TRBJ1-6; 7 nucleotides agree with TRBD1. The ends lost 4 bases at V and 6 bases at J; junction bases unmatched: 5. The CDR3 contains 15 residues. CDR1 is KGHDR and CDR2 is SFDVKD in the germline V gene. The CDR3 reads CATSERDSSNSPLHF. CDR3 coding DNA: TGTGCCACCAGTGAAAGGGACAGCTCTAATTCACCCCTCCACTTT.

The chain is built from TRBV11-2 and TRBJ1-5; possible D gene TRBD1, 5 bases. With 0 bases removed from V and 9 bases from J, the gap between germline ends came to 12 bases. The length of the CDR3 is 14 residues. The germline gives CDR1 SGHAT, CDR2 FQNNGV. The CDR3 bases are TGTGCCAGCAGCTTAGATCAGGGTCTCCTGCCCCAGCATTTT. Protein product: CASSLDQGLLPQHF.

This clone was counted ten times or more. The V and J genes are TRBV5-1 and TRBJ2-2; 11 bases map to TRBD1. Looked up from germline, CDR1 is SGHRS and CDR2 is YFSETQ. CDR3 length: 17 residues. J lost 2 bases, V lost 1 base, and 4 bases had no gene match. CDR3 bases: TGCGCCAGCAGCTTGAAGCGGACAGGGGGCAACACCGGGGAGCTGTTTTTT. Translation gives CASSLKRTGGNTGELFF.

Written as DNA, the CDR3 is TGTGCCAGCAGCGAGGGACTAGAGCCGTACGAGCAGTACTTC. Protein sequence: CASSEGLEPYEQYF. V is TRBV2 and J is TRBJ2-7; 8 nucleotides agree with TRBD2. J lost 4 bases, V lost 6 bases, and 8 bases had no gene match. In germline, CDR1 is SNHLY, CDR2 FYNNEI. The CDR3 extends over 14 amino acids.

The rearrangement joins TRBV2 to TRBJ2-2; D ambiguous. The germline V gene encodes CDR1 SNHLY and CDR2 FYNNEI. This CDR3 comprises 14 residues. With 4 bases removed from V and 2 bases from J, the gap between germline ends came to 8 bases. CDR3 sequence reads: CASSVRHNTGELFF. The CDR3 bases are TGTGCCAGCAGTGTAAGACACAACACCGGGGAGCTGTTTTTT.

The chain links TRBV5-1 to TRBJ1-1; 9 nucleotides align to TRBD1. The CDR3 length is 17 residues. Unmatched junction bases numbered 12, after V lost 3 bases and J lost 3 bases. Germline CDR1 reads SGHRS; CDR2 reads YFSETQ. Written as DNA, the CDR3 is TGCGCCAGCAGCTCTGATGCAAACAGGGGGCCGGACACTGAAGCTTTCTTT. It is translated as CASSSDANRGPDTEAFF.

This sequence joins TRBV27 and TRBJ2-1; 9 bases are shared with TRBD2. CDR1 and CDR2 from the germline V gene are MNHEY and SMNVEV (reference sequence). V shed 2 bases, J shed 7 bases, and the junction held 6 bases outside the gene matches. This CDR3 comprises 15 residues. The CDR3 DNA reads TGTGCCAGCAGTTTAGCGGGGGGGGCGTATAATGAGCAGTTCTTC. Protein: CASSLAGGAYNEQFF.

The genes are TRBV10-1 and TRBJ2-1; the D is unclear. The CDR3 totals 14 residues. V gave up 4 bases and J gave up 5 bases, with 12 bases separating them. Germline CDR1 reads WNHNN; CDR2 reads SYGVQD (reference sequence). This CDR3 is CASSVGSKNNEQFF. CDR3 bases: TGCGCCAGCAGTGTGGGCTCAAAAAACAATGAGCAGTTCTTC.

V is TRBV29-1 and J is TRBJ2-3; TRBD2 agrees at 8 bases. Germline loops: CDR1 SQVTM, CDR2 ANQGSEA. Trimming removed 8 bases from V and 4 bases from J; junction bases left unmatched: 11. CDR3 length equals 14 residues. CDR3 coding DNA: TGCAGCACCCCGCAGCGGGAGACGTCAGATACGCAGTATTTT. This gives the protein CSTPQRETSDTQYF.

The V gene is TRBV25-1, the J gene TRBJ1-4, with TRBD1 matching 8 bases. Unmatched junction bases numbered 9, after V lost 4 bases and J lost 14 bases. CDR1 is MGHDK, CDR2 SYGVNS, per germline. The length of the CDR3 is 13 residues. The CDR3 spells CASSGGQAGLLFF. CDR3 DNA: TGTGCCAGCAGTGGGGGACAGGCTGGTTTGCTGTTTTTT.

This chain links TRBV25-1 with TRBJ1-5; D perhaps matches TRBD1 (5 bases). Germline V CDR1 and CDR2: MGHDK, SYGVNS. This CDR3 has 14 amino acids. Trimming cost V 1 base and J 9 bases, with 13 bases left between them. CDR3 protein: CASSEWRDPGPQHF. CDR3 nucleotide sequence: TGTGCCAGCAGTGAATGGCGGGACCCCGGGCCCCAGCATTTT. Together with reference TRBV25-1 and TRBJ1-5, the CDR3 gives the full variable domain: EADIYQTPRYLVIGTGKKITLECSQTMGHDKMYWYQQDPGMELHLIHYSYGVNSTEKGDLSSESTVSRIRTEHFPLTLESARPSHTSQYLCASSEWRDPGPQHFGDGTRLSIL.

This sequence joins TRBV20-1 and TRBJ2-3, with D hard to call. Germline values: CDR1 DFQATT, CDR2 SNEGSKA (reference sequence). This CDR3 contains 11 residues. Trimming shortened V by 5 bases and J by 6 bases, and 9 bases separated the two germline ends. Here the CDR3 DNA reads TGCAGTGCTGCGAGCCCGGATACGCAGTATTTT. It codes for CSAASPDTQYF.

This clone has just one count. The chain couples TRBV27 to TRBJ1-1; D is unclear. Germline CDR1 MNHEY, CDR2 SMNVEV (reference sequence). The CDR3 is 13 amino acids. The germline V and J ends were trimmed by 2 bases and 3 bases, with 7 bases remaining between them. The CDR3 spells CASSLGEDTEAFF. CDR3 DNA sequence: TGTGCCAGCAGTTTAGGAGAAGACACTGAAGCTTTCTTT.

CDR3 sequence: CASSKRPLEDRGLGAYTQYF. Here the CDR3 DNA reads TGTGCCAGCAGCAAACGGCCCCTAGAGGATCGGGGACTAGGAGCTTATACGCAGTATTTT. V gene TRBV21-1 combines with J gene TRBJ2-3; no check of the table's D call, TRBD2, against the DNA was made. TRBV21-1 is reported as a pseudogene. CDR3 length: 20 amino acids.

The chain employs TRBV24-1 and TRBJ1-2; a possible D gene is TRBD1 (5 bases). The CDR3 totals 14 residues. CDR1 and CDR2 (germline): KGHDR, SFDVKD. Trimming shortened V by 4 bases and J by 6 bases, and 14 bases separated the two germline ends. CDR3 nucleotides: TGTGCCACCAGTGAACCAGGGAATAGGCATGGCTACACCTTC. Translation gives CATSEPGNRHGYTF.

The chain links TRBV3-1 (or the pseudogene TRBV3-2) to TRBJ2-7; no reliable D call. Germline loops: CDR1 LGHDT, CDR2 YNNKEL (reference sequence). The V gene lost 4 bases and the J gene lost 2 bases, with 12 bases spanning the gap. The CDR3 covers 14 residues. The CDR3 nucleotides read TGTGCCAGCAGCCGAGGTCGAGGTACCTACGAGCAGTACTTC. Translation: CASSRGRGTYEQYF.